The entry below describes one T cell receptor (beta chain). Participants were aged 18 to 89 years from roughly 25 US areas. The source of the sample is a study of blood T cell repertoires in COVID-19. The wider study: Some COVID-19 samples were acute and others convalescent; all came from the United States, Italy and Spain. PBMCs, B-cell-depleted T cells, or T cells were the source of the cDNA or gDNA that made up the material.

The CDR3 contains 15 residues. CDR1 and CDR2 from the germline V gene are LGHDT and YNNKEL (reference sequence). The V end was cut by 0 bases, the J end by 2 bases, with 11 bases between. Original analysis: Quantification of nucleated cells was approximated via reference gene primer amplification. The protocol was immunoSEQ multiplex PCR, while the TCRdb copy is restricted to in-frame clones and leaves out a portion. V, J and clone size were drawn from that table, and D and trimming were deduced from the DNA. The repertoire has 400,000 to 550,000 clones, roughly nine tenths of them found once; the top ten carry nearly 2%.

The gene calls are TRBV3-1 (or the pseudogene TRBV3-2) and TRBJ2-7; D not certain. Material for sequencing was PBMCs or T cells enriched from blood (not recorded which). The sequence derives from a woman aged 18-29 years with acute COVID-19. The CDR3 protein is CASSQDEDFPYEQYF. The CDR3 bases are TGTGCCAGCAGCCAAGACGAAGACTTCCCCTACGAGCAGTACTTC.